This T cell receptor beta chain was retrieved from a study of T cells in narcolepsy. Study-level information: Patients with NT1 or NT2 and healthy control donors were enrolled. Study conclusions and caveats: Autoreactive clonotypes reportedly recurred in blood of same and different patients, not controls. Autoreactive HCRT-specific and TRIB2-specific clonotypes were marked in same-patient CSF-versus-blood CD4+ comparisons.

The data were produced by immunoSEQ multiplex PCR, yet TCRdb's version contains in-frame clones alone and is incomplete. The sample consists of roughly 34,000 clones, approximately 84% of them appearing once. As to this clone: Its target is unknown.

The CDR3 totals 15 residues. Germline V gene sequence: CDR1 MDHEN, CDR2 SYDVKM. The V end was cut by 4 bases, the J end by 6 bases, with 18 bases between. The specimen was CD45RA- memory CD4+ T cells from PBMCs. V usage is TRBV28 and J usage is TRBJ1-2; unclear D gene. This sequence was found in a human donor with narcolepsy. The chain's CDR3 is CASSSRVVNRDGYTF. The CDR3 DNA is TGTGCCAGCAGTTCCCGGGTTGTCAATAGGGATGGCTACACCTTC.